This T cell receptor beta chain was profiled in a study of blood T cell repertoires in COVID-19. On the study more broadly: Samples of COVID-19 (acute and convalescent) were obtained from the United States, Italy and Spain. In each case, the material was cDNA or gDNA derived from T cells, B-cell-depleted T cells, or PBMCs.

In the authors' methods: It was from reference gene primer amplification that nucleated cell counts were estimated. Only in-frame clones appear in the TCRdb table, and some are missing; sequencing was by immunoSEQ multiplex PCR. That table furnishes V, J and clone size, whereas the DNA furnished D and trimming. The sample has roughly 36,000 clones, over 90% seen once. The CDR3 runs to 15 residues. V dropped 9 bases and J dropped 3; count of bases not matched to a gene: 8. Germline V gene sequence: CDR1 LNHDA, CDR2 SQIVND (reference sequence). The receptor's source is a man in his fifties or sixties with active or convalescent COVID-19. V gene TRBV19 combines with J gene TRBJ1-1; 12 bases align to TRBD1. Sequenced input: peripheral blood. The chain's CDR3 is CASRDRGPADTEAFF. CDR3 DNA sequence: TGTGCCAGCCGGGACAGGGGGCCCGCGGACACTGAAGCTTTCTTT.